Presented here are 20 T cell receptor beta chains from one specimen sequenced in a study of T-cell memory formation after mild COVID-19. MiXCR was run by TCRdb on the 5' RACE reads, yielding one entry per CDR3 protein. The sample includes about 110,000 distinct CDR3 sequences, roughly 19% of them seen just once. The sample was PBMCs or a T cell subset sorted from them (not recorded which). All receptors derive from a man younger than 35 who had mild COVID-19 (a few samples of this study predate the infection). Cell type and time point are not known.

This clonotype has just a few counts. The J gene is TRBJ2-5, the V gene TRBV7-2, with 9 bases that match TRBD1. This CDR3 comprises 13 residues. Germline V gene data show CDR1 as SGHTA and CDR2 as FQGNSA. Trimming cost V 5 bases and J 5 bases; bases outside gene matches: 3. CDR3 region: CASSRDRDETQYF. Written as DNA, the CDR3 is TGTGCCAGCAGCCGGGACAGGGATGAGACCCAGTACTTC. Filled out from reference TRBV7-2 and TRBJ2-5, the complete variable domain reads GAGVSQSPSNKVTEKGKDVELRCDPISGHTALYWYRQSLGQGLEFLIYFQGNSAPDKSGLPSDRFSAERTGGSVSTLTIQRTQQEDSAVYLCASSRDRDETQYFGPGTRLLVL.

This chain links TRBV30 with TRBJ2-1; 8 positions match TRBD2. The CDR3 is 15 residues long. The V segment lost 7 bases and the J segment 7 bases; nucleotides outside the gene matches: 15. Germline loops: CDR1 GTSNPN, CDR2 SVGIG (reference sequence). DNA of the CDR3: TGTGCCTTCGCCGGGACTAGAGATGTAGAGAATGAGCAGTTCTTC. Translated, it gives CAFAGTRDVENEQFF.

A note on this clonotype: In this CDR3 the conserved last residue, phenylalanine or tryptophan, is missing, so a read error is likely. The CDR3 region has the DNA TGTGCCAGCAGCCCAGGGGCCTATGGCTACACCTTA. It codes for CASSPGAYGYTL. The chain is built from TRBV3-1 and TRBJ1-2, with TRBD1 as a possible D gene (6 bases). V was shortened by 4 bases and J by 4 bases, with 7 bases between the two germline ends. This CDR3 has 12 residues. Looked up from germline, CDR1 is LGHDT and CDR2 is YNNKEL (reference sequence).

This clonotype was seen more than once but under ten times. This chain connects TRBV5-1 to TRBJ2-7, with TRBD1 matching 9 bases. The CDR3 covers 16 residues. Germline V CDR1 and CDR2: SGHRS, YFSETQ. V lost 4 bases to trimming and J lost 3 bases; unmatched junction nucleotides: 11. The chain's CDR3 is CASSSKQGALLYEQYF. CDR3 DNA: TGCGCCAGCAGCAGTAAACAGGGGGCGCTCCTCTACGAGCAGTACTTC.

This clonotype was observed many times. This chain uses TRBV10-3 with TRBJ2-1; maybe TRBD2 (5 bases). The CDR3 extends over 15 amino acids. Trimming cost V 6 bases and J 10 bases, with 22 bases left between them. Germline V gives CDR1 ENHRY, CDR2 SYGVKD. This chain's CDR3 is CAIREDDGVQREQFF. The CDR3, as DNA: TGTGCCATCAGGGAGGACGACGGAGTTCAACGGGAGCAGTTCTTC.

The chain links TRBV7-2 to TRBJ2-5, with a tentative D call TRBD1 (5 bases). The ends were cut back, 5 bases at V and 8 bases at J, with 15 bases in the middle. In germline, CDR1 is SGHTA, CDR2 FQGNSA. The length of the CDR3 is 13 residues. In DNA form, the CDR3 reads TGTGCCAGCAGCGTGGGGCGGTCCGGAACCCAGTACTTC. Translating it yields CASSVGRSGTQYF.

This clonotype was observed a handful of times. The V gene is TRBV11-1, the J gene TRBJ2-5; a possible D gene is TRBD1 (5 bases). The germline gives CDR1 SGHAT, CDR2 FQDESV (reference sequence). Trimming removed 5 bases from V and 4 bases from J, with 23 bases in between. The CDR3 is made up of 17 amino acids. CDR3 DNA sequence: TGTGCCAGCAGCCCCCGCGGAAAAGACAGCGCCGGAGAGACCCAGTACTTC. It yields the protein CASSPRGKDSAGETQYF.

Here the CDR3 DNA reads TGCGCCAGCAGCCCGGGACAGGGACCCATGAACACTGAAGCTTTCTTT. Protein: CASSPGQGPMNTEAFF. The V and J genes are TRBV4-1 and TRBJ1-1, with 9 bases lining up with TRBD1. This CDR3 is built from 16 residues. CDR1 and CDR2 (germline): MGHRA, YSYEKL. Germline trimming cut 4 bases from V and 0 bases from J; bases unmatched to any gene: 6.

The V gene is TRBV19, the J gene TRBJ2-4, with 7 nucleotides matching TRBD2. The CDR3 runs 19 residues. CDR1 and CDR2 (germline): LNHDA, SQIVND (reference sequence). V lost 5 bases, J lost 1 base, and 17 bases stayed unmatched. The CDR3 nucleotides are TGTGCCAGTAGTCAGCTAGGGCTAGCGGCTTCTGCGGCCAAAAACATTCAGTACTTC. Translated, it gives CASSQLGLAASAAKNIQYF. Full variable domain (missing parts from reference TRBV19 and TRBJ2-4): DGGITQSPKYLFRKEGQNVTLSCEQNLNHDAMYWYRQDPGQGLRLIYYSQIVNDFQKGDIAEGYSVSREKKESFPLTVTSAQKNPTAFYLCASSQLGLAASAAKNIQYFGAGTRLSVL.

V gene TRBV19 combines with J gene TRBJ2-1; no reliable D call. Trimming stripped 3 bases from V and 1 base from J, with 13 bases between. The germline V gene encodes CDR1 LNHDA and CDR2 SQIVND (reference sequence). The CDR3 runs to 16 residues. CDR3 sequence reads: CASSIIGQESYNEQFF. In DNA form, the CDR3 reads TGTGCCAGTAGTATCATTGGCCAGGAGTCCTACAATGAGCAGTTCTTC. Drawing the rest from reference TRBV19 and TRBJ2-1, the complete variable domain is DGGITQSPKYLFRKEGQNVTLSCEQNLNHDAMYWYRQDPGQGLRLIYYSQIVNDFQKGDIAEGYSVSREKKESFPLTVTSAQKNPTAFYLCASSIIGQESYNEQFFGPGTRLTVL.

This clonotype has only a few counts. The chain is built from TRBV7-8 and TRBJ2-7, with D perhaps TRBD1 (8 bases). Germline lookup yields CDR1 SGHVS and CDR2 FQNEAQ. V was shortened by 1 base and J by 6 bases, with 16 bases between the two germline ends. This CDR3 is 15 amino acids long. The CDR3 sequence is CASSLGRGRGSEQYV. The CDR3 coding sequence is TGTGCCAGCAGCTTAGGCAGGGGGCGCGGGAGCGAGCAGTACGTC.

This clonotype was observed a handful of times. This chain connects TRBV5-4 to TRBJ2-5; TRBD1 aligns across 7 bases. Germline V gene lookup returns CDR1 SGHNT and CDR2 YYREEE (reference sequence). After removal of 3 bases from V and 2 bases from J, the junction contained 4 bases not matched to a gene. CDR3 length equals 14 residues. The CDR3 region is CASSWGQRQETQYF. The CDR3 DNA reads as TGTGCCAGCAGCTGGGGACAGAGGCAAGAGACCCAGTACTTC.

This clonotype was counted between two and nine times. The chain has TRBV24-1 and TRBJ2-1, with 8 positions matching TRBD2. The germline CDR1 and CDR2 sequences are KGHDR and SFDVKD. Trimming at V came to 6 bases and at J to 7 bases, leaving 7 bases not matched to a gene. This CDR3 is built from 14 residues. CDR3 residues: CATSRGGLTNEQFF. The CDR3 DNA is TGTGCCACCAGTCGGGGGGGCCTCACGAATGAGCAGTTCTTC.

This clonotype was observed many times. This chain uses TRBV20-1 with TRBJ2-5; 10 positions match TRBD2. CDR3 length equals 15 residues. Germline CDR1 DFQATT, CDR2 SNEGSKA (reference sequence). After removal of 5 bases from V and 5 bases from J, the junction contained 11 bases not matched to a gene. The CDR3 DNA reads TGCAGTGCTGGTCGCGGAAGCGGGGGGGATGAGACCCAGTACTTC. Amino acid sequence: CSAGRGSGGDETQYF.

J is TRBJ1-5 and V is TRBV16, with no clear D. The CDR3 has 13 residues. The V and J ends lost 2 bases and 7 bases respectively, with 9 bases between them. Per germline, CDR1 KGHSY and CDR2 FQNENV. The CDR3 is CASSQGLGQPQHF. The CDR3 DNA reads TGTGCCAGCAGCCAAGGGTTGGGGCAGCCCCAGCATTTT.

The sample holds many counts of this clonotype. This chain uses TRBV20-1 with TRBJ2-1, with 9 bases that match TRBD1. Trimming took 6 bases from V and 3 from J; bases not matched to a gene: 6. Germline CDR1 DFQATT, CDR2 SNEGSKA (reference sequence). The CDR3 has 14 residues. The CDR3 sequence is CSAQPGQGYNEQFF. CDR3 DNA sequence: TGCAGTGCACAACCGGGACAGGGCTACAATGAGCAGTTCTTC.

The chain uses TRBV7-6 and TRBJ1-6, with D unresolved. Looked up from germline, CDR1 is SGHVS and CDR2 is FNYEAQ. V was cut by 1 base and J by 10 bases, with 14 bases left in between. CDR3 length: 15 residues. The CDR3 nucleotides are TGTGCCAGCAGCTTAGTAGATAGGGCGTACTCACCCCTCCACTTT. Its protein product is CASSLVDRAYSPLHF.

This clonotype was seen a handful of times. The chain links TRBV4-3 to TRBJ2-3, with TRBD2 identical over 8 bases. The CDR3 spans 14 residues. J gave up 6 bases and V 4 bases, and 6 bases lay outside the gene matches. Germline lookup yields CDR1 LGHNA and CDR2 YSLEER. The DNA of the CDR3 is TGCGCCAGCAGCCCGGGGGGGGTCCCCGATACGCAGTATTTT. This encodes CASSPGGVPDTQYF.

In its sample, this clonotype was seen a few times. The CDR3 DNA follows: TGTGCCAGCAGCTTAGTATACCAGGGGGCCGCGACTGAAGCTTTCTTT. Amino acid sequence: CASSLVYQGAATEAFF. The chain uses TRBV7-8 and TRBJ1-1, with 8 bases fitting TRBD1. J lost 5 bases, V lost 1 base, and 9 bases had no gene match. The CDR3 extends over 16 amino acids. Germline V CDR1 and CDR2: SGHVS, FQNEAQ.

V usage is TRBV7-9 and J usage is TRBJ1-1; D not resolved. V gave up 3 bases and J gave up 0 bases, with 8 bases separating them. CDR3 size: 14 residues. The germline gives CDR1 SEHNR, CDR2 FQNEAQ (reference sequence). CDR3 nucleotides: TGTGCCAGCAGCTTGGGCCAGGTGAACACTGAAGCTTTCTTT. Translated: CASSLGQVNTEAFF.